The present T cell receptor beta chain was sequenced within a study of OX40 agonist ivuxolimab in advanced cancers. The germline V gene encodes CDR1 WSHSY and CDR2 SAAADI. CDR3 size: 15 residues. V gave up 4 bases and J gave up 1 base, with 13 bases separating them. Profiling relied on immunoSEQ multiplex PCR, and the TCRdb table lists in-frame clones only, not all of them. The sample includes about 76,000 clones, roughly 80% seen only once; the top ten take 1.5% to 2%. This chain connects TRBV10-2 to TRBJ1-1, with a tentative D call TRBD1 (5 bases). The sample was CD4+ or CD8+ T cells sorted from blood, taken in a trial of the OX40 agonist ivuxolimab. This receptor was identified in an adult with an advanced solid tumor such as melanoma, head and neck, liver or kidney cancer. CDR3 bases: TGCGCCAGCAGTGGGGAGGGGTGGGGGAACACTGAAGCTTTCTTT. This codes for CASSGEGWGNTEAFF.